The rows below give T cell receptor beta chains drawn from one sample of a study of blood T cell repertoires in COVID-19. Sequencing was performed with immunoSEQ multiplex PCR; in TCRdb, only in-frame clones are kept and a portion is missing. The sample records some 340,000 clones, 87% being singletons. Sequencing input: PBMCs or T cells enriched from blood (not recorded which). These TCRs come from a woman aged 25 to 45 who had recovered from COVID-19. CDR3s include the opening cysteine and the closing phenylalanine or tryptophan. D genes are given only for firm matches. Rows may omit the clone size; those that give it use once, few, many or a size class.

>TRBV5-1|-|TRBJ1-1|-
TGCGCCAGCAGCTTTGAGAGTGAAGCTTTCTTT
CASSFESEAFF
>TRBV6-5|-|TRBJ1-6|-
TGTGCCAGCATCGAAAGGACAGTAGGGCGCTCACCCCTCCACTTT
CASIERTVGRSPLHF
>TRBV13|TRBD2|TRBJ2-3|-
TGTGCCAGCAGCGGGACGGGACTAGCGGGTACAGATACGCAGTATTTT
CASSGTGLAGTDTQYF
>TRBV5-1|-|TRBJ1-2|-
TGCGCCAGCAGCTTGGGCGGGTTCGACTATGGCTACACCTTC
CASSLGGFDYGYTF
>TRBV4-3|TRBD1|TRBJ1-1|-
TGCGCCAGCAGCCAAGAACCGACAGGGGGGACTGAAGCTTTCTTT
CASSQEPTGGTEAFF
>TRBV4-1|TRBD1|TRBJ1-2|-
TGCGCCAGCAGCCAAGGGCCCCAGGGGGGATATGGCTACACCTTC
CASSQGPQGGYGYTF
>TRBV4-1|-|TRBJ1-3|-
TGCGCCAGCAGCCAAGACAGGTCTGGAAACACCATATATTTT
CASSQDRSGNTIYF
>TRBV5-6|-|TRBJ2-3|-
TGTGCCAGCAGCTTGGGGGCAGGGGGCACAGATACGCAGTATTTT
CASSLGAGGTDTQYF
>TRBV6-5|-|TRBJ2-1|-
TGTGCCAGCAACCACGAGGGAAACAATGAGCAGTTCTTC
CASNHEGNNEQFF
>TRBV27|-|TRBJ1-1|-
TGTGCCAGCAGTTTATCTGGGGAGGGCACTGAAGCTTTCTTT
CASSLSGEGTEAFF
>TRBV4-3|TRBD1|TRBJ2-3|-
TGCGCCAGCAGCCTAAACAGGGGATTAGAGTATTTT
CASSLNRGLEYF
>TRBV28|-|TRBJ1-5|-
TGTGCCAGCAGTTTACCAGGGCCCCATCAGCCCCAGCATTTT
CASSLPGPHQPQHF
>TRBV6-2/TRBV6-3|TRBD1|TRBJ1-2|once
TGTGCCAGCAGCCGGGGACAGGGGATTGAAGGCTACACCTTC
CASSRGQGIEGYTF
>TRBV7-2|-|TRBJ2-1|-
TGTGCCAGCGGGCGAGTACAGGGAATGTTAGGTGAGCAGTTCTTC
CASGRVQGMLGEQFF
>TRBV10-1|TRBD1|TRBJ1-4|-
TGCGCCAGCAGTGAAGGAGGGGGCAGTGAAAAACTGTTTTTT
CASSEGGGSEKLFF
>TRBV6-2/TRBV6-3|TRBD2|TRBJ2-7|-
TGTGCCAGCAGTAGGTCCGTGGGACTAGCGGGGATCGAGCAGTACTTC
CASSRSVGLAGIEQYF
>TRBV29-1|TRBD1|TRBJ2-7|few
TGCAGCGTTAAACAGGGGTTCGCCTACGAGCAGTACTTC
CSVKQGFAYEQYF
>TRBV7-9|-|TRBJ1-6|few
TGTGCCAGCAGCTTAGAACAGTCGCATTCACCCCTCCACTTT
CASSLEQSHSPLHF
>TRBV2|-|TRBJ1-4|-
TGTGCCAGCAGGAACACCGCCGCGGGGAGGTTTGAAAAACTGTTTTTT
CASRNTAAGRFEKLFF
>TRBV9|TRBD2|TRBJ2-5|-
TGTGCCAGCAGCGGCAGCGGGGGGCCTGAGACCCAGTACTTC
CASSGSGGPETQYF
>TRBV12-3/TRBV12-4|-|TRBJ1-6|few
TGTGCCAGCAGCCCACAAGAAAATTCACCCCTCCACTTT
CASSPQENSPLHF
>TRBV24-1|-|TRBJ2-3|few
TGTGCCACCAGTGACCCAGGGGATACGCAGTATTTT
CATSDPGDTQYF
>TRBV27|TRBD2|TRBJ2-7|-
TGTGCCAGCAGTTTATTGTACGGCGGGGGGCCCGGCTACGAGCAGTACTTC
CASSLLYGGGPGYEQYF
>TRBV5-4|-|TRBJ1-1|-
TGTGCCAGCAGCCGGGACACCCACACTGAAGCTTTCTTT
CASSRDTHTEAFF
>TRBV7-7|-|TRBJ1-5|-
TGTGCCAGCAGCTCGCCAAGCTATAGCAATCAGCCCCAGCATTTT
CASSSPSYSNQPQHF
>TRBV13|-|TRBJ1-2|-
TGTGCCAGCAGCTCCGGGACTGACATCAGCTACACCTTC
CASSSGTDISYTF
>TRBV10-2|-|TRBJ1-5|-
TGCGCCAGCAGTGATATGGTGCGCTATAGCAATCAGCCCCAGCATTTT
CASSDMVRYSNQPQHF
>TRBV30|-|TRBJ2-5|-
TGTGCCTGGAGTGTGGAGACAGCTACGCAAGAGACCCAGTACTTC
CAWSVETATQETQYF
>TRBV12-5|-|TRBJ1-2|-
TGTGCTAGTGGTCTCCCGCGGGGGCTCTATGGCTACACCTTC
CASGLPRGLYGYTF
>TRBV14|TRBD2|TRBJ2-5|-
TGTGCCAGCAGCCAAGTCCGGAGCGGGGCCCAAGAGACCCAGTACTTC
CASSQVRSGAQETQYF
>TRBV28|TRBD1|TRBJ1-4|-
TGTGCCAGCAACCAAATTACAGGGGTCAATGAAAAACTGTTTTTT
CASNQITGVNEKLFF
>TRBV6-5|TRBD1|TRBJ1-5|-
TGTGCCAGCAGCCGAGACAGGGTAAATCAGCCCCAGCATTTT
CASSRDRVNQPQHF
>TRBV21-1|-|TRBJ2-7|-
TGTGCCAGCAGCAAAGCGGGGGGGCGGTACGAGCAGTACTTC
CASSKAGGRYEQYF
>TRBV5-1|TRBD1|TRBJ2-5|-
TGCGCCAGCAGCGTGGGACAGGCCCCTTCTGAGACCCAGTACTTC
CASSVGQAPSETQYF
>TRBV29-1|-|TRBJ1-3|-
TGCAGCGTTGCCGCGAGCTCTGGAAACACCATATATTTT
CSVAASSGNTIYF
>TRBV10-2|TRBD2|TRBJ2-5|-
TGCGCCAGCAGTGAGCCGCCCCCACTAGCGGGGGGGCCAATCAAAGATCAAGAGACCCAGTACTTC
CASSEPPPLAGGPIKDQETQYF